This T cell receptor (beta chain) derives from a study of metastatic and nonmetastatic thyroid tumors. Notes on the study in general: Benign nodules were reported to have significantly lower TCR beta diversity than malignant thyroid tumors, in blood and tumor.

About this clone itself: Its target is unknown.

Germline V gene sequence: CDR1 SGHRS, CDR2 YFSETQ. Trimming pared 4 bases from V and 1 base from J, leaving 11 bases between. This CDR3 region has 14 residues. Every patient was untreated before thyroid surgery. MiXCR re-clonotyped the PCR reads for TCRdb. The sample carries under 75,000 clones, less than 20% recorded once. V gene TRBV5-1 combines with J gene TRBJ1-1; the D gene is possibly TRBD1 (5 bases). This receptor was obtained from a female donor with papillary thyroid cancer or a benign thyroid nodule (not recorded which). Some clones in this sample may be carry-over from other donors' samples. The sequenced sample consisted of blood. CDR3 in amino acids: CASSPRTRNTEAFF. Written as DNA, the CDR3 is TGCGCCAGCAGCCCCCGGACAAGGAACACTGAAGCTTTCTTT.